This is a list of T cell receptor beta chains from one sample in a study of T-cell reconstitution after alpha-beta-depleted transplantation in children. In TCRdb, the PCR reads were re-called with MiXCR into one record per CDR3 protein. The sample yields a few hundred thousand distinct CDR3 sequences, approximately 12% seen once. The sequences come from PBMCs, mostly from graft donor cells, collected 360 days after TCRalphabeta/CD19-depleted stem cell transplant. All receptors derive from a male patient between 10 and 17 years old who had a stem cell transplant for acute myeloid leukemia, so the T cells may come from the graft donor. Each CDR3 is given with its conserved first and last residue. D genes are given only for firm matches. Rows give clone size only sometimes, using once, few, many, or a class for an expanded clone.

cdr3_nt: TGTGCCAGCGGACTAGCGGTAACCTACGAGCAGTACTTC
cdr3_aa: CASGLAVTYEQYF
d_call: TRBD2
clone_size: NA
j_call: TRBJ2-7
v_call: TRBV19

cdr3_nt: TGCAGTGCTAGTAAGGGCGGCCAAGAGACCCAGTACTTC
cdr3_aa: CSASKGGQETQYF
d_call: NA
clone_size: few
j_call: TRBJ2-5
v_call: TRBV20-1

cdr3_nt: TGTGCCAGCAGCTTAGTCGCTAGCGGGAGAGTCGGCATTCAGTACTTC
cdr3_aa: CASSLVASGRVGIQYF
d_call: TRBD2
clone_size: NA
j_call: TRBJ2-4
v_call: TRBV7-2

cdr3_nt: TGCACCGTACAGGGGGTGAACACTGAAGCTTTCTTT
cdr3_aa: CTVQGVNTEAFF
d_call: TRBD1
clone_size: NA
j_call: TRBJ1-1
v_call: TRBV29-1

cdr3_nt: TGTGCCAGCAGCTTTCAGGGGGGGAACACTGAAGCTTTCTTT
cdr3_aa: CASSFQGGNTEAFF
d_call: TRBD1
clone_size: NA
j_call: TRBJ1-1
v_call: TRBV11-2

cdr3_nt: TGCGCCAGCAGCGGACTAGCGGGAGTCGGGACCGGGGAGCTGTTTTTT
cdr3_aa: CASSGLAGVGTGELFF
d_call: TRBD2
clone_size: few
j_call: TRBJ2-2
v_call: TRBV4-3

cdr3_nt: TGCAGCGTTAGTCAGGGACAGGAGAATCAGCCCCAGCATTTT
cdr3_aa: CSVSQGQENQPQHF
d_call: TRBD1
clone_size: few
j_call: TRBJ1-5
v_call: TRBV29-1

cdr3_nt: TGCTGTGCTGCCCTAGCGGGAGGGCCCTCGAGTGCAGATACGCAGTATTTT
cdr3_aa: CCAALAGGPSSADTQYF
d_call: TRBD2
clone_size: NA
j_call: TRBJ2-3
v_call: TRBV20-1

cdr3_nt: TGTGCCAGCAGCCCACCGGACAACTACGAGCAGTACTTC
cdr3_aa: CASSPPDNYEQYF
d_call: NA
clone_size: many
j_call: TRBJ2-7
v_call: TRBV28

cdr3_nt: TGTGCCGGTTCGCGGGAGATGAGCACCGGGGAGCTGTTTTTT
cdr3_aa: CAGSREMSTGELFF
d_call: TRBD2
clone_size: few
j_call: TRBJ2-2
v_call: TRBV10-3

cdr3_nt: TGCAGTGCTAGCGGGACTAGCGGGAGGGCAGATACGCAGTATTTT
cdr3_aa: CSASGTSGRADTQYF
d_call: TRBD2
clone_size: many
j_call: TRBJ2-3
v_call: TRBV20-1

cdr3_nt: TGTGCCACCAGTGATGCCCGGGCCGGAGGCTATCCCTACAATGAGCAGTTCTTC
cdr3_aa: CATSDARAGGYPYNEQFF
d_call: NA
clone_size: few
j_call: TRBJ2-1
v_call: TRBV24-1

cdr3_nt: TGTGCCAGCAGCCAGGGGAGCGGGACTCTAAACACCGGGGAGCTGTTTTTT
cdr3_aa: CASSQGSGTLNTGELFF
d_call: TRBD2
clone_size: NA
j_call: TRBJ2-2
v_call: TRBV3-1

cdr3_nt: TGTGCCAGCAGCACCGGGACTAGCGGGTTGGAGACCCAGTACTTC
cdr3_aa: CASSTGTSGLETQYF
d_call: TRBD2
clone_size: NA
j_call: TRBJ2-5
v_call: TRBV11-1

cdr3_nt: TGCAGTGCTAGAGATGGACCGGGACTTCCCTTC
cdr3_aa: CSARDGPGLPF
d_call: NA
clone_size: many
j_call: TRBJ2-5
v_call: TRBV20-1

cdr3_nt: TGTGCCAGCAGATTCCAAGGACTACCCCCTGGCACCGGGGAGCTGTTTTTT
cdr3_aa: CASRFQGLPPGTGELFF
d_call: NA
clone_size: NA
j_call: TRBJ2-2
v_call: TRBV6-1

cdr3_nt: TGTGCCAGCAGCTTAGAGAGAGATAGAGAGACCCAGTACTTC
cdr3_aa: CASSLERDRETQYF
d_call: NA
clone_size: NA
j_call: TRBJ2-5
v_call: TRBV7-9

cdr3_nt: TGTGCCAGTAGTCCATCAGCGGGAGGGCCGGATACGCAGTATTTT
cdr3_aa: CASSPSAGGPDTQYF
d_call: TRBD2
clone_size: few
j_call: TRBJ2-3
v_call: TRBV19

cdr3_nt: TGTGCCAGCAGCTTGGGGGACAGGTTATACAATGAGCAGTTCTTC
cdr3_aa: CASSLGDRLYNEQFF
d_call: TRBD1
clone_size: many
j_call: TRBJ2-1
v_call: TRBV7-3

cdr3_nt: TGCAGCGCAGGGTCGGGGTACGAGACCCAGTACTTC
cdr3_aa: CSAGSGYETQYF
d_call: NA
clone_size: few
j_call: TRBJ2-5
v_call: TRBV29-1

cdr3_nt: TGTGCTAGTGGTCCAGGGGGCGTCAATCAGCCCCAGCATTTT
cdr3_aa: CASGPGGVNQPQHF
d_call: TRBD1
clone_size: NA
j_call: TRBJ1-5
v_call: TRBV12-5

cdr3_nt: TGCGCCAGCAGCTTGGGGCCGCCCTACGAGCAGTACTTC
cdr3_aa: CASSLGPPYEQYF
d_call: NA
clone_size: few
j_call: TRBJ2-7
v_call: TRBV5-1

cdr3_nt: TGTGCCAGCAGCTCCCCAGGGGGGATACCAGATACGCAGTATTTT
cdr3_aa: CASSSPGGIPDTQYF
d_call: NA
clone_size: NA
j_call: TRBJ2-3
v_call: TRBV7-3

cdr3_nt: TGTGCCAGCAGTTTAAAGGTATACAAGTATTACAATGAGCAGTTCTTC
cdr3_aa: CASSLKVYKYYNEQFF
d_call: NA
clone_size: few
j_call: TRBJ2-1
v_call: TRBV28

cdr3_nt: TGCAGTGCCCCTCGAGGGGGGAGTGAGCAGTTCTTC
cdr3_aa: CSAPRGGSEQFF
d_call: NA
clone_size: NA
j_call: TRBJ2-1
v_call: TRBV20-1

cdr3_nt: TGTGCCAGTAGTAAAGGGCGGTCTTACGAGCAGTACTTC
cdr3_aa: CASSKGRSYEQYF
d_call: NA
clone_size: few
j_call: TRBJ2-7
v_call: TRBV19

cdr3_nt: TGTGCCAGCAGCTCGGAGGGGGCATTGAACACTGAAGCTTTCTTT
cdr3_aa: CASSSEGALNTEAFF
d_call: TRBD1
clone_size: few
j_call: TRBJ1-1
v_call: TRBV9

cdr3_nt: TGTGCCAGCAGTTTTAAGGCAACCGGCGGAGGCGGGGAGCTGTTTTTT
cdr3_aa: CASSFKATGGGGELFF
d_call: NA
clone_size: few
j_call: TRBJ2-2
v_call: TRBV28

cdr3_nt: TGTGCCACCGAAAGGGGGACAGGTGAAAAACTGTTTTTT
cdr3_aa: CATERGTGEKLFF
d_call: TRBD1
clone_size: NA
j_call: TRBJ1-4
v_call: TRBV10-3

cdr3_nt: TGTGCCACCAGCAGAGCACCAGCGAACACCGGGGAGCTGTTTTTT
cdr3_aa: CATSRAPANTGELFF
d_call: NA
clone_size: few
j_call: TRBJ2-2
v_call: TRBV15

cdr3_nt: TGCGCCAGCAGCACTGGACTTTTACCTTACGAGCAGTACTTC
cdr3_aa: CASSTGLLPYEQYF
d_call: NA
clone_size: NA
j_call: TRBJ2-7
v_call: TRBV5-1

cdr3_nt: TGTGCCAGCAGTTTGGGGACTAGCGGGAGCTGGATGGCTAGGGAGCAGTACTTC
cdr3_aa: CASSLGTSGSWMAREQYF
d_call: TRBD2
clone_size: NA
j_call: TRBJ2-7
v_call: TRBV27

cdr3_nt: TGCGCCAGCAGCTTGGAATACAGGAACACTGAAGCTTTCTTT
cdr3_aa: CASSLEYRNTEAFF
d_call: NA
clone_size: many
j_call: TRBJ1-1
v_call: TRBV5-1

cdr3_nt: TGTGCCAGCAGTCGGACAGGGTGGGACACTGAAGCTTTCTTT
cdr3_aa: CASSRTGWDTEAFF
d_call: TRBD1
clone_size: many
j_call: TRBJ1-1
v_call: TRBV12-3/TRBV12-4

cdr3_nt: TGTGCCAGCAGCTATAGGCCCGACAGGCAAGAGACCCAGTACTTC
cdr3_aa: CASSYRPDRQETQYF
d_call: NA
clone_size: few
j_call: TRBJ2-5
v_call: TRBV7-2

cdr3_nt: TGTGCCAGCAGCAAGGGAGGCTATGGCTACACCTTC
cdr3_aa: CASSKGGYGYTF
d_call: NA
clone_size: few
j_call: TRBJ1-2
v_call: TRBV12-3/TRBV12-4

cdr3_nt: TGCAGCGTCGGGGGCTACTGGGGAAACACCGGGGAGCTGTTTTTT
cdr3_aa: CSVGGYWGNTGELFF
d_call: NA
clone_size: NA
j_call: TRBJ2-2
v_call: TRBV29-1

cdr3_nt: TGTGCCAGCAGTTCGTACACGAACACCGGGGAGCTGTTTTTT
cdr3_aa: CASSSYTNTGELFF
d_call: NA
clone_size: NA
j_call: TRBJ2-2
v_call: TRBV27

cdr3_nt: TGTGCCAGCAAAAGAACAGGGGACCATCAGCCCCAGCATTTT
cdr3_aa: CASKRTGDHQPQHF
d_call: TRBD1
clone_size: many
j_call: TRBJ1-5
v_call: TRBV12-3/TRBV12-4

cdr3_nt: TGTGCCACCAGTCCGGCTAGCGGGAACGCAGATACGCAGTATTTT
cdr3_aa: CATSPASGNADTQYF
d_call: TRBD2
clone_size: many
j_call: TRBJ2-3
v_call: TRBV24-1